The 3 T cell receptor beta chains below all came from one sample that was sequenced in a study of cytomegalovirus exposure and HLA in healthy donors. The PCR used 60 Vbeta and 13 Jbeta primers. Using immunoSEQ multiplex PCR, the repertoire was profiled, and TCRdb retains in-frame clones only, with some absent. This table has roughly 66,000 clones, around three quarters appearing once. Sequencing was performed on PBMCs. These receptors were collected from a man in his forties or fifties in good health and CMV-seronegative.

This clone was observed a few times. The V and J genes are TRBV6-5 and TRBJ2-7; the match to TRBD2 covers 12 bases. The CDR3 has 15 residues. Germline V gene lookup returns CDR1 MNHEY and CDR2 SVGAGI. With V trimmed by 5 bases and J by 1 base, 3 bases remained unmatched. CDR3 region: CASSVTSGRSYEQYF. The CDR3 DNA follows: TGTGCCAGCAGTGTAACTAGCGGGAGGTCCTACGAGCAGTACTTC.

V and J are TRBV30 and TRBJ1-2; TRBD1 might be the D (6 bases). CDR1 is GTSNPN, CDR2 SVGIG, per germline (reference sequence). This CDR3 region has 15 residues. Deletions cut 4 bases from V and 11 bases from J, with 26 bases between. Written as DNA, the CDR3 is TGTGCCTGGATTAGGGGGTTCGGGAGGGGCATGTGGTACACCTTC. Translating it yields CAWIRGFGRGMWYTF. Full variable domain (remainder filled in from reference TRBV30 and TRBJ1-2): SQTIHQWPATLVQPVGSPLSLECTVEGTSNPNLYWYRQAAGRGLQLLFYSVGIGQISSEVPQNLSASRPQDRQFILSSKKLLLSDSGFYLCAWIRGFGRGMWYTFGSGTRLTVV.

The chain employs TRBV30 and TRBJ2-1; D is possibly TRBD2 (5 bases). CDR1 and CDR2 from the germline V gene are GTSNPN and SVGIG (reference sequence). CDR3 length: 14 residues. Between the trimmed V and J ends, which lost 2 bases and 4 bases, there was a span of 12 bases. The CDR3 loop reads CAWSRGVGYNEQFF. In DNA, the CDR3 is TGTGCCTGGAGTCGGGGAGTTGGGTACAATGAGCAGTTCTTC.